The sequence of this TCR beta chain was determined in a study of OX40 agonist ivuxolimab in advanced cancers. Study-wide background: All patients had ivuxolimab intravenously every 2 weeks at 0.01 to 10 mg/kg.

TCRdb's copy holds only in-frame clones and misses some; the assay was immunoSEQ multiplex PCR. The sample shows about 81,000 clones, 85% to 95% of them seen only once. The trim removed 2 bases at V and 5 bases at J, leaving 15 bases unmatched. The length of the CDR3 is 18 residues. Germline-derived CDR1 and CDR2 are GTSNPN and SVGIG (reference sequence). Autoimmune disease history or systemic immunosuppression led to patients being barred. This receptor was obtained from an adult with an advanced solid tumor such as melanoma, head and neck, liver or kidney cancer. The material sequenced was CD4+ or CD8+ T cells sorted from blood, taken in a trial of the OX40 agonist ivuxolimab. This chain connects TRBV30 to TRBJ2-2, with 9 nucleotides matching TRBD1. Written as DNA, the CDR3 is TGTGCCTGGAGTAACAGGACAGGGGAGGGTTTATGGACCGGGGAGCTGTTTTTT. It specifies CAWSNRTGEGLWTGELFF.